Shown below are 18 T cell receptor beta chains from a single sample sequenced in a study of T cell responses to AZD1222 COVID-19 vaccine. Measured with immunoSEQ multiplex PCR; TCRdb has only the in-frame clones, and not every one. The sample lists 100,000 to 150,000 clones, roughly 90% occurring once. The sample consisted of peripheral blood, taken on day 0 of AZD1222 vaccination. All receptors derive from an adult in good health.

The rearrangement links TRBV11-2 to TRBJ2-7; perhaps TRBD1 as D (6 bases). The V gene lost 5 bases and the J gene lost 7 bases, with 15 bases spanning the gap. Germline-derived CDR1 and CDR2 are SGHAT and FQNNGV. CDR3 length: 13 residues. The CDR3 protein is CASSPGQPLEQYF. For the CDR3, the DNA is TGTGCCAGCAGCCCCGGACAGCCGTTGGAGCAGTACTTC.

This chain links TRBV7-9 with TRBJ1-1; D uncertain. This CDR3 region has 12 residues. Germline CDR1 SEHNR, CDR2 FQNEAQ (reference sequence). The V end lost 3 bases, the J end lost 7 bases, and 9 bases lay between the germline ends. CDR3 protein: CASSFVRGEAFF. DNA of the CDR3: TGTGCCAGCAGCTTCGTGCGGGGTGAAGCTTTCTTT.

This sequence joins TRBV2 and TRBJ1-2; 10 nucleotides align to TRBD1. CDR1 is SNHLY, CDR2 FYNNEI, per germline. V shed 8 bases and J 5 bases; nucleotides not matched to a gene: 8. CDR3 size: 14 residues. The CDR3 loop is CASGRQGAEYGYTF. In nucleotides, the CDR3 is TGTGCCAGCGGACGACAGGGGGCCGAATATGGCTACACCTTC.

This chain joins TRBV24-1 and TRBJ1-2; D not resolved. Germline V gives CDR1 KGHDR, CDR2 SFDVKD. V shed 4 bases and J shed 2 bases, with 10 bases lying between them. The CDR3 is 14 amino acids. CDR3 coding DNA: TGTGCCACCAGTGACACTGACAAAAACTATGGCTACACCTTC. The encoded protein is CATSDTDKNYGYTF.

The chain has TRBV7-9 and TRBJ1-4; D uncertain. This CDR3 spans 13 amino acids. V shed 5 bases and J shed 4 bases, with 8 bases lying between them. In germline, CDR1 is SEHNR, CDR2 FQNEAQ (reference sequence). The DNA for the CDR3 is TGTGCCAGCAGCGGGGAGTTTAATGAAAAACTGTTTTTT. Its protein is CASSGEFNEKLFF.

V is TRBV4-2 and J is TRBJ2-2, with D hard to call. Trimming left V 1 base short and J 7 bases short, with 16 bases between. The CDR3 sequence is 16 residues long. Germline loops: CDR1 LGHNA, CDR2 YNFKEQ. The CDR3, as DNA: TGTGCCAGCAGCCAAGGAAAGGATTCGAAGGGCGGGGAGCTGTTTTTT. Translated: CASSQGKDSKGGELFF.

The rearrangement links TRBV6-5 to TRBJ1-2, with D possibly TRBD1 on 5 matching bases. CDR1 MNHEY and CDR2 SVGAGI come from the germline V gene. Trimming cost V 6 bases and J 6 bases, with 8 bases left between them. CDR3 length: 11 amino acids. DNA of the CDR3: TGTGCCAGCAGCCGGGGGGATGGCTACACCTTC. This sequence encodes CASSRGDGYTF.

The gene calls are TRBV7-3 and TRBJ2-3; TRBD1 or TRBD2 may be the D gene (5 bases each). Germline CDR1 reads SGHTA; CDR2 reads FQGTGA. The CDR3 runs 13 residues. V was trimmed by 6 bases and J by 5 bases, leaving 12 bases between them. The CDR3: CASRDMGEDTQYF. CDR3 DNA sequence: TGTGCCAGCAGAGATATGGGGGAAGATACGCAGTATTTT.

J is TRBJ2-1 and V is TRBV30, with TRBD2 matching 13 bases. Unmatched junction bases numbered 0, after V lost 1 base and J lost 3 bases. The CDR3 length is 15 residues. Germline CDR1 reads GTSNPN; CDR2 reads SVGIG (reference sequence). The CDR3 DNA reads as TGTGCCTGGAGTGGGACTAGCGGGGGCTACAATGAGCAGTTCTTC. Translating it yields CAWSGTSGGYNEQFF. Filled out from reference TRBV30 and TRBJ2-1, the complete variable domain reads SQTIHQWPATLVQPVGSPLSLECTVEGTSNPNLYWYRQAAGRGLQLLFYSVGIGQISSEVPQNLSASRPQDRQFILSSKKLLLSDSGFYLCAWSGTSGGYNEQFFGPGTRLTVL.

J is TRBJ2-3 and V is TRBV19; D may correspond to TRBD1 or TRBD2 (5 bases each). CDR1 and CDR2 from the germline V gene are LNHDA and SQIVND (reference sequence). Trimming cost V 1 base and J 5 bases, with 19 bases left between them. This CDR3 is 17 amino acids long. Written as DNA, the CDR3 is TGTGCCAGTAGTATAGCCGGAGGCCCACCGGGACGAGATACGCAGTATTTT. Translation gives CASSIAGGPPGRDTQYF.

The chain is built from TRBV5-1 and TRBJ1-3; 9 bases align to TRBD1. The CDR3 is 16 amino acids. After removal of 3 bases from V and 1 base from J, the junction contained 5 bases not matched to a gene. Germline-derived CDR1 and CDR2 are SGHRS and YFSETQ. The CDR3 spells CASSSAGTGSGNTIYF. The CDR3 coding sequence is TGCGCCAGCAGCTCCGCGGGGACAGGGTCTGGAAACACCATATATTTT. The entire variable domain, with the rest obtained from reference TRBV5-1 and TRBJ1-3, is as follows: KAGVTQTPRYLIKTRGQQVTLSCSPISGHRSVSWYQQTPGQGLQFLFEYFSETQRNKGNFPGRFSGRQFSNSRSEMNVSTLELGDSALYLCASSSAGTGSGNTIYFGEGSWLTVV.

This sequence joins TRBV20-1 and TRBJ2-7, with D possibly being TRBD1 or TRBD2 (6 bases each). Trimming removed 4 bases at V and 3 bases at J, with 19 bases between. CDR1 is DFQATT, CDR2 SNEGSKA, per germline (reference sequence). The CDR3 covers 15 residues. The DNA of the CDR3 is TGCAGTGCTAATGACGAGGGGCGGGGACACTACGAGCAGTACTTC. It codes for CSANDEGRGHYEQYF.

The chain recombines TRBV5-1 with TRBJ1-1; possible D gene TRBD1, 5 bases. Germline V gives CDR1 SGHRS, CDR2 YFSETQ. V dropped 0 bases and J dropped 0 bases, with 9 bases sitting between them. The CDR3 spans 15 residues. The CDR3 protein is CASSLAGALNTEAFF. In DNA form, the CDR3 reads TGCGCCAGCAGCTTGGCCGGGGCGTTGAACACTGAAGCTTTCTTT.

The V call is TRBV7-2, the J call TRBJ1-2; the D gene is possibly TRBD1 (5 bases). CDR1 is SGHTA, CDR2 FQGNSA, per germline. Trimming shortened V by 3 bases and J by 4 bases, and 15 bases separated the two germline ends. The CDR3 length is 15 residues. The chain's CDR3 is CASSLTNGGGYGYTF. The CDR3, as DNA: TGTGCCAGCAGCTTGACCAATGGGGGTGGCTATGGCTACACCTTC.

The chain couples TRBV3-1 (or the pseudogene TRBV3-2) to TRBJ2-2; TRBD1 matches 8 bases. V was pared by 1 base and J by 4 bases, with 5 bases of the junction left unmatched. The CDR3 sequence is 16 residues long. CDR1 LGHDT and CDR2 YNNKEL come from the germline V gene (reference sequence). CDR3 protein: CASSQGAGGSTGELFF. The CDR3 nucleotides are TGTGCCAGCAGCCAAGGGGCAGGGGGCTCCACCGGGGAGCTGTTTTTT.

The chain has TRBV4-2 and TRBJ1-4; D possibly corresponds to TRBD1 (5 bases). Germline assignment: CDR1 LGHNA and CDR2 YNFKEQ. The ends were cut back, 7 bases at V and 8 bases at J, with 17 bases in the middle. The CDR3 loop spans 14 amino acids. CDR3 DNA: TGTGCCAGCACACAAACCGGGGGAGGGGAAAAACTGTTTTTT. The encoded protein is CASTQTGGGEKLFF.

The chain uses TRBV19 and TRBJ1-1; D is unresolved. CDR3 length: 14 amino acids. Germline V gene data show CDR1 as LNHDA and CDR2 as SQIVND (reference sequence). The V gene lost 11 bases and the J gene lost 5 bases, with 21 bases spanning the gap. CDR3 DNA: TGTGCCTCCTCGGTGGGATGGGGAAAGACTGAAGCTTTCTTT. Amino acid sequence: CASSVGWGKTEAFF.

The genes are TRBV5-1 and TRBJ1-1, with D unclear. Germline V gene data show CDR1 as SGHRS and CDR2 as YFSETQ. V was pared by 0 bases and J by 1 base, with 10 bases between. The length of the CDR3 is 15 residues. The CDR3 region is CASSLVPGQNTEAFF. CDR3 bases: TGCGCCAGCAGCTTGGTCCCCGGCCAGAACACTGAAGCTTTCTTT. The variable domain in full, completed from reference TRBV5-1 and TRBJ1-1, reads KAGVTQTPRYLIKTRGQQVTLSCSPISGHRSVSWYQQTPGQGLQFLFEYFSETQRNKGNFPGRFSGRQFSNSRSEMNVSTLELGDSALYLCASSLVPGQNTEAFFGQGTRLTVV.